Given below is one TCR beta chain in context. TCRdb's table, derived via immunoSEQ multiplex PCR, lists solely in-frame clones and lacks some. Here the sample spans about 130,000 clones, roughly 89% being singletons. The entry originates in a study of cytomegalovirus exposure and HLA in healthy donors. The sequenced sample consisted of PBMCs. The source of this sequence is a young woman in good health and CMV-seronegative.

CDR3 nucleotides: TGCGCCAGCAGCTTGGCCAAGTGGGGCGTTAATGAAAAACTGTTTTTT. As protein: CASSLAKWGVNEKLFF. The V gene is TRBV5-1, the J gene TRBJ1-4, with a possible D match to TRBD1 (5 bases). The CDR3 spans 16 residues. Germline CDR1 is SGHRS and CDR2 is YFSETQ. The V and J ends lost 0 bases and 4 bases respectively, with 13 bases between them.